A few counts support the clone carrying this TCR beta chain. What it binds is unknown. TCRdb independently ran MiXCR on the 5' RACE reads; one entry per CDR3 protein. The data hold 700,000 to 850,000 distinct CDR3 sequences, with around 11% observed a single time. The data were taken from a study of CD8 T cells in ankylosing spondylitis. The CDR3 spans 14 residues. V shed 3 bases and J shed 5 bases, with 10 bases lying between them. Looked up from germline, CDR1 is KGHDR and CDR2 is SFDVKD. Regarding the study as a whole: Fewer than ten highly homologous variants made up a TCR beta motif, and this motif appeared characteristic of ankylosing spondylitis blood.

Sequenced input: blood, either unsorted or a sorted T cell fraction (not recorded which). The sequence was obtained from a male donor with ankylosing spondylitis. The chain couples TRBV24-1 to TRBJ2-1; no firm D call. The CDR3 protein is CATSDPDGNNEQFF. CDR3 bases: TGTGCCACCAGTGATCCCGACGGTAACAATGAGCAGTTCTTC.